The sequence of this T cell receptor (beta chain) was determined in a study of T-cell memory formation after mild COVID-19. Study-level background: There were largely donor-specific TCR clusters.

J gave up 2 bases and V 4 bases, and 5 bases lay outside the gene matches. CDR1 and CDR2 from the germline V gene are LNHNV and YYDKDF (reference sequence). The CDR3 extends over 15 amino acids. TCRdb ran MiXCR on the 5' RACE reads and lists one entry per CDR3 protein. The sample lists around 530,000 distinct CDR3 sequences, less than 25% seen once, with under 8.5% in the top ten. Notes on this clonotype: The antigen is not known.

Points from the study as a whole: Clones that shrank (day 15 to 85) were balanced CD4/CD8, whereas later expanders leaned CD4+.

The sequencing sample was made of PBMCs or a T cell subset sorted from them (not recorded which). The sequence derives from an adult woman who had mild COVID-19 (a few samples of this study predate the infection). Cell type and time point are not known. This chain uses TRBV15 with TRBJ2-4, with TRBD2 identical over 7 bases. CDR3 loop: CATSNQAGTKNIQYF. Here the CDR3 DNA reads TGTGCCACCAGCAATCAAGCGGGGACCAAAAACATTCAGTACTTC.